A single sample is the source of the 25 T cell receptor beta chains below, sequenced in a study of blood T cell repertoires in COVID-19 (dated by TCRdb to 2019 to 2021). Libraries were made using the immunoSEQ multiplex PCR assay. In its TCRdb copy, this immuneACCESS table keeps in-frame sequences only and misses some clones. Where compared with another copy, unresolved V genes explain less than half of these, and the others have no known cause. Present in this sample are more than 250,000 clones, over 70% of which were seen just once. Approximately 1.1% of the sample goes to the ten largest clones. Input material: peripheral blood. The receptor set was obtained from a woman in her 50s with acute or convalescent COVID-19.

This chain links TRBV7-9 with TRBJ2-3, with 10 bases aligning to TRBD1. The germline CDR1 and CDR2 sequences are SEHNR and FQNEAQ (reference sequence). This CDR3 has 18 residues. J was trimmed by 1 base and V by 3 bases; bases with no gene match: 10. In DNA, the CDR3 is TGTGCCAGCAGCTTGGGACAGGGGTCCTCCTTAGGCACAGATACGCAGTATTTT. Its translation: CASSLGQGSSLGTDTQYF.

This chain links TRBV7-9 with TRBJ1-4, with 9 bases fitting TRBD1. J was trimmed by 6 bases and V by 3 bases; bases with no gene match: 5. Germline V gene sequence: CDR1 SEHNR, CDR2 FQNEAQ (reference sequence). The CDR3 has 15 amino acids. The chain's CDR3 is CASSLGGQGDEKLFF. The CDR3 DNA follows: TGTGCCAGCAGCTTGGGGGGACAGGGAGATGAAAAACTGTTTTTT.

The chain links TRBV11-3 to TRBJ2-1, with 12 bases matching TRBD1. J gave up 6 bases and V 8 bases, and 5 bases lay outside the gene matches. The CDR3 has 14 residues. Per the germline V gene, CDR1 is SGHNT and CDR2 is YENEEA. The CDR3 nucleotides are TGTGCCAGCCGGGGACAGGGGGCTGGCAATGAGCAGTTCTTC. Encoded protein: CASRGQGAGNEQFF.

Details on this clone: The same CDR3 is also encoded by other DNA sequences in this sample. The rearrangement links TRBV29-1 to TRBJ1-1; D unresolved. From germline, CDR1 is SQVTM and CDR2 ANQGSEA. The CDR3 is 11 amino acids. Trimming stripped 2 bases from V and 4 bases from J, with 5 bases between. Here the CDR3 DNA reads TGCAGCGTTGAACTCGGCACTGAAGCTTTCTTT. It yields the protein CSVELGTEAFF.

The chain couples TRBV19 to TRBJ1-1; tentatively, D is TRBD1 (5 bases). The CDR3 is 15 residues long. The V gene lost 6 bases and the J gene lost 4 bases, with 18 bases spanning the gap. The germline V gene has CDR1 LNHDA and CDR2 SQIVND (reference sequence). The CDR3 here is CASRGPEGVGTEAFF. Written as DNA, the CDR3 is TGTGCCAGTAGAGGACCCGAAGGGGTTGGCACTGAAGCTTTCTTT.

This clone was seen a few times. The rearrangement joins TRBV21-1 to TRBJ2-1; the table gives TRBD2 as D, unverified against the DNA. TRBV21-1 is given as a pseudogene. This CDR3 comprises 11 residues. CDR3 sequence reads: CASSKPEEQFF. The DNA of the CDR3 is TGTGCCAGCAGCAAACCGGAGGAGCAGTTCTTC.

In this sample, this clone turned up a few times. The chain recombines TRBV2 with TRBJ2-6; 7 bases are a match to TRBD2. V was clipped by 4 bases and J by 12 bases; unmatched bases: 6. The CDR3 is 13 residues long. In germline, CDR1 is SNHLY, CDR2 FYNNEI. The CDR3 sequence: CASSGGGGVVLTF. CDR3 in DNA: TGTGCCAGCAGTGGGGGGGGAGGCGTCGTCCTGACTTTC. Combining the CDR3 with reference TRBV2 and TRBJ2-6 gives the whole variable domain EPEVTQTPSHQVTQMGQEVILRCVPISNHLYFYWYRQILGQKVEFLVSFYNNEISEKSEIFDDQFSVERPDGSNFTLKIRSTKLEDSAMYFCASSGGGGVVLTFGAGSRLTVL.

V gene TRBV12-3 or TRBV12-4 combines with J gene TRBJ1-1; D remains ambiguous. V lost 7 bases and J 4 bases, leaving 13 bases between the germline ends. The CDR3 contains 13 residues. This chain's CDR3 is CASNLAGGTEAFF. CDR3 nucleotide sequence: TGTGCCAGCAACCTGGCAGGAGGCACTGAAGCTTTCTTT.

The CDR3 DNA reads as TGTGCCAGCAGCCCTGATACTAGCGGGAGGGCCCACGAGCAGTACTTC. Residues: CASSPDTSGRAHEQYF. V and J are TRBV5-5 and TRBJ2-7; 13 bases are a match to TRBD2. CDR1 and CDR2 from the germline V gene are SGHKS and YYEKEE (reference sequence). CDR3 length: 16 amino acids. The trim removed 4 bases at V and 5 bases at J, leaving 9 bases unmatched.

For this clone: This sample also contains other DNA sequences that code for the same CDR3. The V call is TRBV3-1 (or the pseudogene TRBV3-2), the J call TRBJ2-3; no definite D call. Per germline, CDR1 LGHDT and CDR2 YNNKEL (reference sequence). CDR3 size: 13 residues. The V and J ends lost 1 base and 5 bases respectively, with 7 bases between them. The CDR3 reads CASSQVPGDTQYF. DNA of the CDR3: TGTGCCAGCAGCCAAGTACCGGGAGATACGCAGTATTTT.

The J gene is TRBJ2-1, the V gene TRBV7-8, with a tentative D call TRBD2 (5 bases). V lost 2 bases, J lost 4 bases, and 18 bases lay in between. Germline CDR1 reads SGHVS; CDR2 reads FQNEAQ. The CDR3 has 17 amino acids. This chain's CDR3 is CASSLSHPAGFYNEQFF. Written as DNA, the CDR3 is TGTGCCAGCAGCTTATCTCACCCGGCGGGCTTTTACAATGAGCAGTTCTTC.

This clone has only a few counts. The chain carries TRBV13 and TRBJ2-2, with TRBD2 matching 12 bases. Germline lookup yields CDR1 PRHDT and CDR2 FYEKMQ (reference sequence). V dropped 7 bases and J dropped 6; count of bases not matched to a gene: 9. The CDR3 sequence is 16 residues long. DNA for the CDR3: TGTGCCAGCACCCTACGACTAGCGGGAGAACCCGGGGAGCTGTTTTTT. Residues: CASTLRLAGEPGELFF.

The rearrangement joins TRBV12-3 or TRBV12-4 to TRBJ1-2; 8 nucleotides align to TRBD1. The CDR3 is 13 residues long. V trimming: 6 bases; J trimming: 2 bases; junction bases outside the gene matches: 2. The CDR3 region is CASRGQENYGYTF. As DNA, the CDR3 is TGTGCCAGCAGGGGACAGGAGAACTATGGCTACACCTTC.

CDR3 nucleotides: TGTGCCAGCAGCTTCCACCCTGGACAGGGAAACACTGAAGCTTTCTTT. Amino acid sequence: CASSFHPGQGNTEAFF. The genes are TRBV7-2 and TRBJ1-1; TRBD1 matches at 8 bases. The germline V gene has CDR1 SGHTA and CDR2 FQGNSA. V gave up 3 bases and J gave up 2 bases; unmatched junction bases: 8. The CDR3 length is 16 residues.

This clone appeared once. The gene calls are TRBV29-1 and TRBJ1-2; 8 bases are shared with TRBD1. The CDR3 loop spans 13 amino acids. The V gene end was trimmed by 1 base and the J gene end by 8 bases; junction bases not matched to a gene: 6. Germline V gene lookup returns CDR1 SQVTM and CDR2 ANQGSEA. Here the CDR3 DNA reads TGCAGCGTTGAAGGTACAGACAGGGGCGGCTACACCTTC. This encodes CSVEGTDRGGYTF.

With regard to this clone: The same CDR3 arises from other DNA sequences in this sample as well. The chain recombines TRBV12-3 or TRBV12-4 with TRBJ1-2; possible D gene TRBD1, 5 bases. There are 13 residues in the CDR3. V was shortened by 7 bases and J by 8 bases, with 17 bases between the two germline ends. The CDR3 sequence is CASIERGGRGYTF. In DNA form, the CDR3 reads TGTGCCAGCATCGAGCGGGGGGGGAGAGGCTACACCTTC.

The chain uses TRBV7-9 and TRBJ2-1, with 7 bases identical to TRBD2. The CDR3 is 17 amino acids. The V segment lost 1 base and the J segment 7 bases; nucleotides outside the gene matches: 13. Germline V gene sequence: CDR1 SEHNR, CDR2 FQNEAQ (reference sequence). The chain's CDR3 is CASSLGVDGRTKNEQFF. CDR3 nucleotide sequence: TGTGCCAGCAGCTTAGGGGTCGACGGGAGGACAAAAAATGAGCAGTTCTTC.

CDR3 sequence reads: CASSSPRGREETQYF. CDR3 DNA: TGCGCCAGCAGCTCGCCCAGGGGGCGGGAAGAGACCCAGTACTTC. The chain carries TRBV5-1 and TRBJ2-5; 8 positions agree with TRBD1. V lost 3 bases, J lost 3 bases, and 7 bases stayed unmatched. The CDR3 length is 15 residues. Germline V lookup: CDR1 SGHRS, CDR2 YFSETQ. The variable domain in full, completed from reference TRBV5-1 and TRBJ2-5, reads KAGVTQTPRYLIKTRGQQVTLSCSPISGHRSVSWYQQTPGQGLQFLFEYFSETQRNKGNFPGRFSGRQFSNSRSEMNVSTLELGDSALYLCASSSPRGREETQYFGPGTRLLVL.

V usage is TRBV6-5 and J usage is TRBJ1-2; maybe TRBD1 (5 bases). Trimming took off 6 bases at V and 7 bases at J, with 12 bases between the two ends. Germline CDR1 and CDR2: MNHEY and SVGAGI. This CDR3 is 12 amino acids long. The CDR3 loop is CASRAQVPGYTF. The CDR3 nucleotides read TGTGCCAGCAGGGCACAGGTGCCTGGCTACACCTTC.

The rearrangement joins TRBV19 to TRBJ1-2; TRBD1 aligns across 9 bases. CDR1 and CDR2 from the germline V gene are LNHDA and SQIVND (reference sequence). CDR3 size: 14 residues. The J segment lost 4 bases and the V segment lost 6 bases, leaving 6 bases of the junction unmatched. In DNA form, the CDR3 reads TGTGCCAGTAGCCCATGGACAGGGGCCTATGGCTACACCTTC. It codes for CASSPWTGAYGYTF.

The rearrangement links TRBV7-2 to TRBJ2-7, with 12 bases identical to TRBD2. This CDR3 has 15 residues. Trimming cost V 7 bases and J 6 bases; bases outside gene matches: 10. Germline CDR1 SGHTA, CDR2 FQGNSA. Here the CDR3 reads CASTEGASGRGEQYF. CDR3 bases: TGTGCCAGCACTGAAGGGGCTAGCGGGAGGGGCGAGCAGTACTTC.

The chain uses TRBV19 and TRBJ2-7; 12 bases map to TRBD2. Germline CDR1 reads LNHDA; CDR2 reads SQIVND (reference sequence). The junction had 8 bases not matched to a gene; V was cut back by 5 bases and J by 3 bases. The CDR3 covers 16 residues. This CDR3 reads CASSDPTSGSDYEQYF. CDR3 coding DNA: TGTGCCAGTAGTGACCCGACTAGCGGGAGTGACTACGAGCAGTACTTC.

This chain connects TRBV11-2 to TRBJ1-1; 7 positions agree with TRBD1. Germline trimming cut 11 bases from V and 1 base from J; bases unmatched to any gene: 10. The CDR3 consists of 14 residues. Germline V gene sequence: CDR1 SGHAT, CDR2 FQNNGV. The CDR3 nucleotides read TGTGCCGGGGGGAACAGGGGCGGGAACACTGAAGCTTTCTTT. It translates to CAGGNRGGNTEAFF.

This clone came up a few times. The chain recombines TRBV6-2 or TRBV6-3 with TRBJ2-7; D gene uncertain. This CDR3 region has 13 residues. Deletions cut 0 bases from V and 4 bases from J, with 7 bases between. The germline CDR1 and CDR2 sequences are MNHEY and SVGEGT. The CDR3 region has the DNA TGTGCCAGCAGTTACTCGATGACTTACGAGCAGTACTTC. Protein sequence: CASSYSMTYEQYF.

This chain uses TRBV9 with TRBJ1-5, with 7 positions matching TRBD1. Germline V CDR1 and CDR2: SGDLS, YYNGEE. The CDR3 has 15 amino acids. The ends lost 3 bases at V and 0 bases at J; junction bases unmatched: 3. CDR3 DNA sequence: TGTGCCAGCAGCGAAGGGGGCGATAGCAATCAGCCCCAGCATTTT. This codes for CASSEGGDSNQPQHF.